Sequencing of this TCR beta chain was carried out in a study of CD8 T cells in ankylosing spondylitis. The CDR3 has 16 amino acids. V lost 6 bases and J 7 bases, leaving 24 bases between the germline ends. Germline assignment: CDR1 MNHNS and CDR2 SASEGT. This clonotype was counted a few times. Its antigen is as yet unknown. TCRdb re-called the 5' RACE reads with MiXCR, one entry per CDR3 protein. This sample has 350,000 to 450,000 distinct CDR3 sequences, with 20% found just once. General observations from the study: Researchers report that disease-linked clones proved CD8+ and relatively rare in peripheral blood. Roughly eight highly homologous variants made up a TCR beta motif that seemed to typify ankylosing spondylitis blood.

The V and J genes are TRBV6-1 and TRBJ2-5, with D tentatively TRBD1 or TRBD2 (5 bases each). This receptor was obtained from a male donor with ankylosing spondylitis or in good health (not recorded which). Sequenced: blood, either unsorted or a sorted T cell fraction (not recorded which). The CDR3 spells CASSEPPGTDIGTQYF. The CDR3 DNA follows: TGTGCCAGCAGCGAACCACCCGGGACGGACATAGGGACCCAGTACTTC.